Following are 17 T cell receptor beta chains from one sample sequenced in a study of blood T cell repertoires in COVID-19. Profiling relied on immunoSEQ multiplex PCR, and the TCRdb table lists in-frame clones only, not all of them. The sample holds 75,000 to 90,000 clones; around 86% are singletons and the top ten take around 5%. The sequenced sample consisted of peripheral blood. These receptor sequences come from a man aged 50-59 years with active or convalescent COVID-19.

On this clone itself: This sample includes further DNA sequences coding for the same CDR3. The chain has TRBV3-1 (or the pseudogene TRBV3-2) and TRBJ1-4, with a possible D match to TRBD1 (5 bases). The CDR3 is 15 amino acids. Trimming shortened V by 1 base and J by 0 bases, and 6 bases separated the two germline ends. Germline V gene sequence: CDR1 LGHDT, CDR2 YNNKEL (reference sequence). The CDR3 coding sequence is TGTGCCAGCAGCCAAGGGGGGGCAACTAATGAAAAACTGTTTTTT. This codes for CASSQGGATNEKLFF.

This chain joins TRBV6-5 and TRBJ1-2; 10 nucleotides match TRBD1. The length of the CDR3 is 13 residues. The germline gives CDR1 MNHEY, CDR2 SVGAGI. Losses at the gene ends were 7 bases for V and 5 bases for J; bases not matched to a gene: 4. The CDR3 region is CASKPGQGYGYTF. The CDR3, as DNA: TGTGCCAGCAAGCCGGGACAGGGGTATGGCTACACCTTC.

The V call is TRBV29-1, the J call TRBJ2-1; 8 nucleotides agree with TRBD1. The trim removed 7 bases at V and 3 bases at J, leaving 11 bases unmatched. The length of the CDR3 is 15 residues. The germline gives CDR1 SQVTM, CDR2 ANQGSEA. This CDR3 is CSAAPTGVGYNEQFF. The CDR3 nucleotides are TGCAGCGCCGCCCCGACAGGGGTTGGCTACAATGAGCAGTTCTTC.

V and J are TRBV28 and TRBJ1-4; the D gene is possibly TRBD1 (5 bases). Germline CDR1 and CDR2: MDHEN and SYDVKM. V was trimmed by 5 bases and J by 0 bases, leaving 10 bases between them. This CDR3 is built from 15 residues. The CDR3, as DNA: TGTGCCAGCAGTCCTTCGGGGGCAACTAATGAAAAACTGTTTTTT. Translation: CASSPSGATNEKLFF.

The rearrangement uses TRBV7-8 and TRBJ2-5; 10 bases match TRBD1. V dropped 5 bases and J dropped 5; count of bases not matched to a gene: 11. This CDR3 is 16 amino acids long. Germline CDR1 and CDR2: SGHVS and FQNEAQ. The DNA of the CDR3 is TGTGCCAGCAGCCGGCCGGGACAGGGGATCCGGGAGACCCAGTACTTC. Its translation: CASSRPGQGIRETQYF.

The V call is TRBV5-6, the J call TRBJ1-2, with D hard to call. The V end was cut by 3 bases, the J end by 4 bases, with 16 bases between. Germline lookup yields CDR1 SGHDT and CDR2 YYEEEE. The CDR3 totals 15 residues. The CDR3 region is CASSSVKRSPYGYTF. The CDR3 DNA follows: TGTGCCAGCAGCTCCGTGAAGAGGTCACCCTATGGCTACACCTTC.

This chain uses TRBV9 with TRBJ1-4; possible D gene TRBD1, 6 bases. Germline loops: CDR1 SGDLS, CDR2 YYNGEE. The CDR3 runs 12 residues. V lost 3 bases, J lost 11 bases, and 11 bases lay in between. The CDR3 here is CASSADSQKLFF. In DNA form, the CDR3 reads TGTGCCAGCAGCGCGGACAGTCAGAAACTGTTTTTT.

The chain combines TRBV2 with TRBJ1-5, with TRBD1 matching 8 bases. Germline CDR1 SNHLY, CDR2 FYNNEI. V was pared by 3 bases and J by 11 bases, with 12 bases of the junction left unmatched. This CDR3 region has 15 residues. The DNA of the CDR3 is TGTGCCAGCAGTGAGCAGGGACAGGCAATCAGTTCCCAGCATTTT. Translation gives CASSEQGQAISSQHF.

This clone was counted between two and nine times. The chain couples TRBV11-2 to TRBJ1-2; TRBD1 matches at 9 bases. CDR3 length: 15 residues. Germline V gene data show CDR1 as SGHAT and CDR2 as FQNNGV. V gave up 1 base and J gave up 5 bases; unmatched junction bases: 5. The CDR3 sequence: CASSLGQGGLYGYTF. The CDR3 DNA sequence: TGTGCCAGCAGCTTAGGACAGGGGGGACTTTATGGCTACACCTTC.

The rearrangement links TRBV28 to TRBJ1-1, with 8 positions matching TRBD1. The CDR3 sequence is 14 residues long. From germline, CDR1 is MDHEN and CDR2 SYDVKM. The V segment lost 4 bases and the J segment 12 bases; nucleotides outside the gene matches: 13. This chain's CDR3 is CASSSKPQTGGPFF. CDR3 sequence (DNA): TGTGCCAGCAGTTCGAAGCCTCAAACAGGGGGGCCTTTCTTT.

The gene calls are TRBV24-1 and TRBJ1-5; a possible D gene is TRBD1 (6 bases). In germline, CDR1 is KGHDR, CDR2 SFDVKD. V was cut by 2 bases and J by 7 bases, with 11 bases left in between. There are 14 residues in the CDR3. The CDR3 DNA reads TGTGCCACCAGTGATTCGGCAGGGGTCCAGCCCCAGCATTTT. Its translation: CATSDSAGVQPQHF.

The chain employs TRBV18 and TRBJ2-2, with 7 nucleotides matching TRBD1. The CDR3 is 15 amino acids. Germline lookup yields CDR1 KGHSH and CDR2 LQKENI. V lost 5 bases and J lost 2; bases outside the gene matches: 5. The CDR3 DNA reads TGTGCCAGCTCAGCCGGGACAGCAAACACCGGGGAGCTGTTTTTT. As protein: CASSAGTANTGELFF. Supplemented by reference TRBV18 and TRBJ2-2, the full variable domain reads NAGVMQNPRHLVRRRGQEARLRCSPMKGHSHVYWYRQLPEEGLKFMVYLQKENIIDESGMPKERFSAEFPKEGPSILRIQQVVRGDSAAYFCASSAGTANTGELFFGEGSRLTVL.

The chain employs TRBV7-9 and TRBJ2-3; TRBD1 matches at 10 bases. Germline V lookup: CDR1 SEHNR, CDR2 FQNEAQ (reference sequence). V lost 5 bases to trimming and J lost 6 bases; unmatched junction nucleotides: 5. This CDR3 has 14 amino acids. The CDR3 DNA reads TGTGCCAGCAGCGAGGGGACAGGGGCTGATACGCAGTATTTT. It encodes CASSEGTGADTQYF.

This chain links TRBV5-1 with TRBJ2-1; TRBD2 matches at 14 bases. The germline V gene has CDR1 SGHRS and CDR2 YFSETQ. The junction had 4 bases not matched to a gene; V was cut back by 1 base and J by 4 bases. This CDR3 has 17 residues. For the CDR3, the DNA is TGCGCCAGCAGCTTGCTAGGGACTAGCGGGGGTTACAATGAGCAGTTCTTC. It is translated as CASSLLGTSGGYNEQFF.

In the case of this clone: Other DNA sequences in the same sample also yield this CDR3. J is TRBJ2-3 and V is TRBV4-2; the match to TRBD2 covers 8 bases. The ends lost 1 base at V and 1 base at J; junction bases unmatched: 4. Germline-derived CDR1 and CDR2 are LGHNA and YNFKEQ. There are 16 residues in the CDR3. The CDR3 protein is CASSQGSGGGTDTQYF. For the CDR3, the DNA is TGTGCCAGCAGCCAAGGGAGCGGGGGTGGCACAGATACGCAGTATTTT.

J is TRBJ1-1 and V is TRBV9, with no clear D. The germline gives CDR1 SGDLS, CDR2 YYNGEE. Trimming pared 4 bases from V and 0 bases from J, leaving 10 bases between. This CDR3 is 14 amino acids long. CDR3 coding DNA: TGTGCCAGCAGCCCCACAGCGGTGAACACTGAAGCTTTCTTT. This sequence encodes CASSPTAVNTEAFF.

This chain uses TRBV5-4 with TRBJ1-2, with 8 bases identical to TRBD1. The CDR3 covers 14 residues. The germline gives CDR1 SGHNT, CDR2 YYREEE (reference sequence). The J segment lost 6 bases and the V segment lost 4 bases, leaving 8 bases of the junction unmatched. This CDR3 reads CASSLEQGANGYTF. CDR3 DNA sequence: TGTGCCAGCAGCCTGGAGCAGGGGGCTAATGGCTACACCTTC.